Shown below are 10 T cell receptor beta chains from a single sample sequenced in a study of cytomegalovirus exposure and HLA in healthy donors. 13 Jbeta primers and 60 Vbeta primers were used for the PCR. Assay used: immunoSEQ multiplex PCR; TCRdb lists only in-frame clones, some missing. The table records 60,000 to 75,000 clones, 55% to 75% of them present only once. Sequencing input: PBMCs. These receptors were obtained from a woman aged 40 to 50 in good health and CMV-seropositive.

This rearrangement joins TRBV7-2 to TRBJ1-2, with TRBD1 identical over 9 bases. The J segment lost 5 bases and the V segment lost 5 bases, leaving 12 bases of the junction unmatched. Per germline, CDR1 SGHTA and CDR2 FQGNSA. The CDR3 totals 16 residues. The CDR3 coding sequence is TGTGCCAGCAGCGATAACACCGGGACAGGGTCTTATGGCTACACCTTC. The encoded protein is CASSDNTGTGSYGYTF.

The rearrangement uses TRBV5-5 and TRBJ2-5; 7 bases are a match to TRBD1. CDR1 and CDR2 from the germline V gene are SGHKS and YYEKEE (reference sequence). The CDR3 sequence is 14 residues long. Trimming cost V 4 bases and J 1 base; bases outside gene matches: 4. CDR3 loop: CASSPGTVQETQYF. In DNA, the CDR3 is TGTGCCAGCAGCCCCGGGACAGTCCAAGAGACCCAGTACTTC.

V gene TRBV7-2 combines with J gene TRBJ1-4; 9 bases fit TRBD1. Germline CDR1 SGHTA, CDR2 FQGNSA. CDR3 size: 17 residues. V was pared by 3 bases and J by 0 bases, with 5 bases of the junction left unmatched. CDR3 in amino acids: CASSLGTGYSTNEKLFF. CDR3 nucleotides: TGTGCCAGCAGCTTGGGGACAGGGTACTCAACTAATGAAAAACTGTTTTTT.

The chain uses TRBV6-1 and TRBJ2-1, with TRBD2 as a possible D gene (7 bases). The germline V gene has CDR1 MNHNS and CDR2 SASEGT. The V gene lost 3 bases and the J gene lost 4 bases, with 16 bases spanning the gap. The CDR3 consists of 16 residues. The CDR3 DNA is TGTGCCAGCAGTGAGTGGGTGGCGGGGGCTTACAATGAGCAGTTCTTC. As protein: CASSEWVAGAYNEQFF.

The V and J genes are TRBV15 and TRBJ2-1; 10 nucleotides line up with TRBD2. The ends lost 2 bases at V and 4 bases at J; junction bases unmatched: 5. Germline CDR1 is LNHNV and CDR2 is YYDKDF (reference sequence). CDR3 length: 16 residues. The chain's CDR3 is CATSRQGAGGYNEQFF. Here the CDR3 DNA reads TGTGCCACCAGCAGACAAGGAGCGGGGGGGTACAATGAGCAGTTCTTC.

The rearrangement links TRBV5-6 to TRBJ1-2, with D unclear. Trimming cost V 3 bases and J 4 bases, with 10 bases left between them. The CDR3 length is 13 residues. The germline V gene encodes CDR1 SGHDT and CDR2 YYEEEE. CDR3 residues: CASSSGAFYGYTF. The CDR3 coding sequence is TGTGCCAGCAGCTCTGGAGCCTTCTATGGCTACACCTTC.

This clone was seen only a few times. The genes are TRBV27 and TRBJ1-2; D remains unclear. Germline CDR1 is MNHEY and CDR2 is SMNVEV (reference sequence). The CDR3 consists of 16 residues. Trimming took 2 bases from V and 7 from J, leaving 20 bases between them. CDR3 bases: TGTGCCAGCAGTTTAAACCAGGCCCTGAACGAGGGTGGCTACACCTTC. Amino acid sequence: CASSLNQALNEGGYTF.

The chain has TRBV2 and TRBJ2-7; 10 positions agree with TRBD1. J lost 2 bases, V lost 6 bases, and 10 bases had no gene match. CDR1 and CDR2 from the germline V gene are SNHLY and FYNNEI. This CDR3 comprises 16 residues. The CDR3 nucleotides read TGTGCCAGCAGAGCCACACCGGGACAGGGGACCTACGAGCAGTACTTC. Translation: CASRATPGQGTYEQYF. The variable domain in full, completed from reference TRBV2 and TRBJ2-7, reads EPEVTQTPSHQVTQMGQEVILRCVPISNHLYFYWYRQILGQKVEFLVSFYNNEISEKSEIFDDQFSVERPDGSNFTLKIRSTKLEDSAMYFCASRATPGQGTYEQYFGPGTRLTVT.

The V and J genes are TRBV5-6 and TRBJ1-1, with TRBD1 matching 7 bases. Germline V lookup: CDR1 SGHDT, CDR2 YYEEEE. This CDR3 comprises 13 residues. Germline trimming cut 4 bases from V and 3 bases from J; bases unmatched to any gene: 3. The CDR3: CASSRDRDTEAFF. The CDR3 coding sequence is TGTGCCAGCAGCCGGGACAGAGACACTGAAGCTTTCTTT.

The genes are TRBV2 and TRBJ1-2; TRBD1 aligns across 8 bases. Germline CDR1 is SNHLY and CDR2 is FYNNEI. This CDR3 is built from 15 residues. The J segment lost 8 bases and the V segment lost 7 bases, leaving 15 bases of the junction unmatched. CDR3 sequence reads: CASMARQGYYEGYTF. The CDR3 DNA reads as TGTGCCAGCATGGCGAGACAGGGGTATTATGAGGGCTACACCTTC.